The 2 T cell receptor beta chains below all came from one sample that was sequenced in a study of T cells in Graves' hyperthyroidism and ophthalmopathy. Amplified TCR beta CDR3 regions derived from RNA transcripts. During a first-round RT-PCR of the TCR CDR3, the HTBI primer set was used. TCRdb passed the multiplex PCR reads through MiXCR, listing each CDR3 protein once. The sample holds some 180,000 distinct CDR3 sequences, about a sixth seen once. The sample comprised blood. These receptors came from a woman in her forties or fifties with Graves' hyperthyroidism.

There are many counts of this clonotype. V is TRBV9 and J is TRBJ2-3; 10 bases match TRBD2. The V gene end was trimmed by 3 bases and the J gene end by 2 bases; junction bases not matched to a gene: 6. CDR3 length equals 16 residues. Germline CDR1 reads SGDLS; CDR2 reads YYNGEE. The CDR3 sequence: CASSDLLAGSTDTQYF. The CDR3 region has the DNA TGTGCCAGCAGCGACCTACTAGCGGGGTCCACAGATACGCAGTATTTT.

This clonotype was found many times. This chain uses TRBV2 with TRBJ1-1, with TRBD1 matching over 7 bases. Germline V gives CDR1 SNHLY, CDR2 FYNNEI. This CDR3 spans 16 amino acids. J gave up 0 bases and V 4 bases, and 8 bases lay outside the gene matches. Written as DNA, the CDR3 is TGTGCCAGCAGTGCCGAAGGGACAGCACTGAACACTGAAGCTTTCTTT. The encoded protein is CASSAEGTALNTEAFF.